A single sample gave rise to the 19 T cell receptor beta chains below, sequenced in a study of multiple sclerosis patients with progressive multifocal leukoencephalopathy. TCRdb's table, derived via immunoSEQ multiplex PCR, lists solely in-frame clones and lacks some. The sample has fewer than 35,000 clones, 92% seen once; the top ten hold about 2%. Time point reported: before natalizumab initiation. What was sequenced was PBMCs. All receptors come from a young man with multiple sclerosis.

The rearrangement joins TRBV25-1 to TRBJ2-7; D is uncertain. Per the germline V gene, CDR1 is MGHDK and CDR2 is SYGVNS. The length of the CDR3 is 11 residues. Trimming took 2 bases from V and 3 from J, leaving 2 bases between them. The CDR3 DNA reads TGTGCCAGCAGTGAAAACTACGAGCAGTACTTC. Its translation: CASSENYEQYF.

This sequence joins TRBV5-1 and TRBJ2-1, with 10 bases fitting TRBD2. This CDR3 has 17 residues. Trimming cost V 5 bases and J 0 bases; bases outside gene matches: 8. Per germline, CDR1 SGHRS and CDR2 YFSETQ. CDR3 protein: CASSTRASGSSYNEQFF. CDR3 bases: TGCGCCAGCAGTACAAGGGCTAGCGGGAGCTCCTACAATGAGCAGTTCTTC.

The chain links TRBV18 to TRBJ1-2, with 11 bases identical to TRBD1. After removal of 3 bases from V and 3 bases from J, the junction contained 15 bases not matched to a gene. CDR3 size: 19 residues. The germline V gene encodes CDR1 KGHSH and CDR2 LQKENI. The CDR3 here is CASSPPSRDRGRFYYGYTF. Written as DNA, the CDR3 is TGTGCCAGCTCACCTCCCTCCAGGGACAGGGGGAGATTTTACTATGGCTACACCTTC.

The rearrangement links TRBV6-4 to TRBJ2-5; possible D gene TRBD2, 5 bases. The better agreement between TRBJ2-7 and the DNA end casts doubt on the J call. The germline CDR1 and CDR2 sequences are MRHNA and SNTAGT. The CDR3 totals 15 residues. The CDR3: CASSDEQTTTYEQYF. The CDR3, as DNA: TGTGCCAGCAGTGATGAACAGACTACTACCTACGAGCAGTACTTC.

The chain carries TRBV7-2 and TRBJ2-3, with D tentatively TRBD1 (5 bases). Germline V gene lookup returns CDR1 SGHTA and CDR2 FQGNSA. Trimming left V 7 bases short and J 3 bases short, with 17 bases between. This CDR3 contains 15 residues. The CDR3 loop reads CASTPDSRGTDTQYF. CDR3 DNA: TGTGCCAGCACCCCCGACAGTAGAGGAACAGATACGCAGTATTTT.

V is TRBV5-4 and J is TRBJ2-1; a weak D match, TRBD2 (6 bases). This CDR3 has 15 residues. The germline V gene has CDR1 SGHNT and CDR2 YYREEE (reference sequence). With 0 bases removed from V and 8 bases from J, the gap between germline ends came to 15 bases. In DNA form, the CDR3 reads TGTGCCAGCAGCTTGGAACCGGGACTCGCCGATGAGCAGTTCTTC. It codes for CASSLEPGLADEQFF. Based on the CDR3 plus reference TRBV5-4 and TRBJ2-1, the full variable domain is ETGVTQSPTHLIKTRGQQVTLRCSSQSGHNTVSWYQQALGQGPQFIFQYYREEENGRGNFPPRFSGLQFPNYSSELNVNALELDDSALYLCASSLEPGLADEQFFGPGTRLTVL.

The chain combines TRBV2 with TRBJ2-7; the D gene is possibly TRBD2 (6 bases). The V gene lost 7 bases and the J gene lost 0 bases, with 25 bases spanning the gap. This CDR3 region has 18 residues. CDR1 is SNHLY and CDR2 is FYNNEI in the germline V gene. The CDR3 nucleotides are TGTGCCAGCACCCGGGCTTCCGGGCTAGCGAAAAGCTCCTACGAGCAGTACTTC. It translates to CASTRASGLAKSSYEQYF.

The chain is built from TRBV27 and TRBJ2-7; 10 bases match TRBD2. The ends lost 4 bases at V and 7 bases at J; junction bases unmatched: 10. This CDR3 has 15 residues. Germline values: CDR1 MNHEY, CDR2 SMNVEV (reference sequence). CDR3 sequence reads: CASSSSTSGSLEQYF. The DNA for the CDR3 is TGTGCCAGCAGTTCATCGACTAGCGGGTCTTTGGAGCAGTACTTC.

V is TRBV6-6 and J is TRBJ2-3; 7 bases are a match to TRBD2. The CDR3 consists of 14 residues. Germline V gene sequence: CDR1 MNHNY, CDR2 SVGAGI (reference sequence). J gave up 5 bases and V 2 bases, and 4 bases lay outside the gene matches. The DNA for the CDR3 is TGTGCCAGCAGTTACGGTGCGGGAGTAGATACGCAGTATTTT. This gives the protein CASSYGAGVDTQYF.

Comments on this clone: Distinct nucleotide sequences in the sample also encode this CDR3. The CDR3 spells CASRPPGRSSEQYF. CDR3 DNA: TGTGCCAGCAGACCGCCGGGACGGAGCTCGGAGCAGTACTTC. The chain recombines TRBV7-9 with TRBJ2-7; D might be TRBD1 or TRBD2, each matching 5 bases. In germline, CDR1 is SEHNR, CDR2 FQNEAQ (reference sequence). The CDR3 covers 14 residues. Trimming removed 6 bases from V and 7 bases from J, with 19 bases in between.

V is TRBV27 and J is TRBJ1-2; 11 positions match TRBD1. This CDR3 region has 16 residues. After removal of 6 bases from V and 5 bases from J, the junction contained 11 bases not matched to a gene. Germline lookup yields CDR1 MNHEY and CDR2 SMNVEV (reference sequence). The CDR3 DNA is TGTGCCAGCAGGCGACTGGACAGGGGGCTCGAGTATGGCTACACCTTC. Translating it yields CASRRLDRGLEYGYTF.

This clone was observed a handful of times. CDR3 region: CASSYGQGAWGYTF. CDR3 nucleotide sequence: TGCGCCAGCAGCTATGGACAGGGGGCATGGGGCTACACCTTC. V gene TRBV5-1 combines with J gene TRBJ1-2; TRBD1 matches 11 bases. CDR1 is SGHRS, CDR2 YFSETQ, per germline. J lost 8 bases, V lost 3 bases, and 6 bases had no gene match. CDR3 length: 14 residues.

The gene calls are TRBV6-5 and TRBJ1-2, with D possibly matching TRBD1 (5 bases). Germline V gene data show CDR1 as MNHEY and CDR2 as SVGAGI. Trimming stripped 5 bases from V and 3 bases from J, with 10 bases between. The CDR3 spans 13 residues. CDR3 amino acids: CASSGGRHYGYTF. CDR3 nucleotide sequence: TGTGCCAGCAGTGGGGGACGGCACTATGGCTACACCTTC.

This sequence joins TRBV13 and TRBJ1-4; D gene ambiguous. The germline V and J ends were trimmed by 0 bases and 3 bases, with 5 bases remaining between them. The CDR3 is made up of 14 amino acids. In germline, CDR1 is PRHDT, CDR2 FYEKMQ (reference sequence). The CDR3 sequence: CASSLGEANEKLFF. The DNA of the CDR3 is TGTGCCAGCAGCTTAGGGGAGGCTAATGAAAAACTGTTTTTT.

The chain is built from TRBV7-9 and TRBJ1-1; a possible D gene is TRBD1 (6 bases). V lost 3 bases and J 1 base, leaving 15 bases between the germline ends. The germline V gene encodes CDR1 SEHNR and CDR2 FQNEAQ (reference sequence). This CDR3 has 16 amino acids. The CDR3 sequence: CASSFRSGTPNTEAFF. For the CDR3, the DNA is TGTGCCAGCAGCTTCCGGTCCGGGACACCGAACACTGAAGCTTTCTTT. Complete variable domain (other parts from reference TRBV7-9 and TRBJ1-1): DTGVSQNPRHKITKRGQNVTFRCDPISEHNRLYWYRQTLGQGPEFLTYFQNEAQLEKSRLLSDRFSAERPKGSFSTLEIQRTEQGDSAMYLCASSFRSGTPNTEAFFGQGTRLTVV.

J is TRBJ1-5 and V is TRBV7-9, with 12 bases aligning to TRBD1. Germline CDR1 is SEHNR and CDR2 is FQNEAQ (reference sequence). The length of the CDR3 is 15 residues. The junction had 6 bases not matched to a gene; V was cut back by 6 bases and J by 6 bases. The CDR3 coding sequence is TGTGCCAGCAGTTGGGGACAGGGGGCAAGTCAGCCCCAGCATTTT. Its protein is CASSWGQGASQPQHF.

The genes are TRBV4-1 and TRBJ2-7; a weak D match, TRBD1 (6 bases). Per germline, CDR1 MGHRA and CDR2 YSYEKL. V was shortened by 9 bases and J by 5 bases, with 17 bases between the two germline ends. The CDR3 extends over 13 amino acids. The CDR3 spells CASSLRGFDEQYF. CDR3 in DNA: TGCGCCAGTTCCCTGAGGGGGTTCGACGAGCAGTACTTC.

The rearrangement joins TRBV9 to TRBJ2-3, with D possibly matching TRBD2 (5 bases). Germline V CDR1 and CDR2: SGDLS, YYNGEE. The length of the CDR3 is 14 residues. The V end lost 3 bases, the J end lost 0 bases, and 8 bases lay between the germline ends. The CDR3 bases are TGTGCCAGCAGCGACGGCGGGAGCACAGATACGCAGTATTTT. It is translated as CASSDGGSTDTQYF.

This clone was seen only a few times. The chain uses TRBV19 and TRBJ2-7, with 7 nucleotides matching TRBD2. The CDR3 is 14 amino acids. Germline V gene sequence: CDR1 LNHDA, CDR2 SQIVND (reference sequence). With V trimmed by 4 bases and J by 0 bases, 3 bases remained unmatched. CDR3 protein: CASSRWEGSYEQYF. The CDR3, as DNA: TGTGCCAGTAGTAGGTGGGAGGGCTCCTACGAGCAGTACTTC.